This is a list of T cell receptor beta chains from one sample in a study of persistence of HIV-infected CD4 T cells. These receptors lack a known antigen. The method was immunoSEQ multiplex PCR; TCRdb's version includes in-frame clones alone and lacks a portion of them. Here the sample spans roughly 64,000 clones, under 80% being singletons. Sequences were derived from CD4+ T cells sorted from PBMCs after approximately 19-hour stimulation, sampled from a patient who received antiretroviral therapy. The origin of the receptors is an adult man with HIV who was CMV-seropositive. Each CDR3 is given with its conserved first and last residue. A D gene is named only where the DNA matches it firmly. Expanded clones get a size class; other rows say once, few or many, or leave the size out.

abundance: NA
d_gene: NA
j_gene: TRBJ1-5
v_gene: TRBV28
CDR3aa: CASSLGGRNQPQHF
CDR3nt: TGTGCCAGCAGTTTGGGAGGGAGGAATCAGCCCCAGCATTTT

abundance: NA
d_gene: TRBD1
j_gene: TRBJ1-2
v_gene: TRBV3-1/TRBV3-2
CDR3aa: CASSQNVQGANGYTF
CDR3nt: TGTGCCAGCAGCCAAAATGTACAGGGGGCCAATGGCTACACCTTC

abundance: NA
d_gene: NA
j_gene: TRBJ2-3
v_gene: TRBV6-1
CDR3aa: CASSEGRGLNTDTQYF
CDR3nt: TGTGCCAGCAGTGAAGGGCGGGGCCTGAACACAGATACGCAGTATTTT

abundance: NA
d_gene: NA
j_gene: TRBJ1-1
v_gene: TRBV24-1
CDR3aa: CATSDSGGPQGGTEAFF
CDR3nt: TGTGCCACCAGTGACTCGGGGGGCCCACAGGGAGGCACTGAAGCTTTCTTT

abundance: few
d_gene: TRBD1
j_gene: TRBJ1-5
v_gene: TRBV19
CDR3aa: CASSRDRMPPQHF
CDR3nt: TGTGCCAGTAGCAGGGACAGGATGCCGCCCCAGCATTTT

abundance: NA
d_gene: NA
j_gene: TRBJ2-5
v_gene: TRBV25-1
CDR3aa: CASRSGIQETQYF
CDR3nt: TGTGCCAGCAGATCGGGAATCCAAGAGACCCAGTACTTC

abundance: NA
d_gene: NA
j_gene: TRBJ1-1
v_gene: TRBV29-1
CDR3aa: CSPGLPEGTEAFF
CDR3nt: TGCAGCCCGGGACTCCCCGAAGGCACTGAAGCTTTCTTT

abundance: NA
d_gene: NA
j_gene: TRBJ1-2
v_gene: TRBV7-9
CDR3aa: CASSSETAGYTF
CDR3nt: TGTGCCAGCAGCTCTGAGACAGCCGGCTACACCTTC

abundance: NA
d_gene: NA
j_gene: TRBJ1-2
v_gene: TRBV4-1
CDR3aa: CASSLGGNSNYGYTF
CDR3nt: TGCGCCAGCAGTCTCGGTGGGAATAGTAACTATGGCTACACCTTC

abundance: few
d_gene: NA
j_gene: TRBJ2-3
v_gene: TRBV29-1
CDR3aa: CSVEISTDTQYF
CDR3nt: TGCAGCGTTGAAATCAGCACAGATACGCAGTATTTT

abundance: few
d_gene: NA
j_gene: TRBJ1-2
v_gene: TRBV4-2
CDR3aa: CASSQDAQTPNYGYTF
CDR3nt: TGTGCCAGCAGCCAAGACGCCCAGACGCCCAACTATGGCTACACCTTC

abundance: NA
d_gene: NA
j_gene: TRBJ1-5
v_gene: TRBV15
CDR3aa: CATSRDLAGNQPQHF
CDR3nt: TGTGCCACCAGCAGAGATCTGGCTGGCAATCAGCCCCAGCATTTT

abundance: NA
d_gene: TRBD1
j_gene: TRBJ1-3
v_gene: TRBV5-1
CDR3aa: CASSGDSSYGNTIYF
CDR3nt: TGCGCCAGCAGCGGGGACAGTTCATACGGAAACACCATATATTTT

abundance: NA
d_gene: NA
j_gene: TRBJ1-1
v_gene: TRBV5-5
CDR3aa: CASSWGRDTEAFF
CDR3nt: TGTGCCAGCAGCTGGGGGCGGGACACTGAAGCTTTCTTT

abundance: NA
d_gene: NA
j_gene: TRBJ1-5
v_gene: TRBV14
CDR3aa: CASSRYPDQPQHF
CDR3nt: TGTGCCAGCAGTCGTTATCCAGATCAGCCCCAGCATTTT

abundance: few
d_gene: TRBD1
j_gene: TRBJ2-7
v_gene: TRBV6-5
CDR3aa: CASSNPRGNREQYF
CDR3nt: TGTGCCAGCAGTAACCCCAGGGGGAATCGCGAGCAGTACTTC

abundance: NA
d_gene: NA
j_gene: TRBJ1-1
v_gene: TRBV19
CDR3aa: CASKEGYLREAFF
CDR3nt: TGTGCCAGTAAAGAAGGGTATCTTCGGGAAGCTTTCTTT

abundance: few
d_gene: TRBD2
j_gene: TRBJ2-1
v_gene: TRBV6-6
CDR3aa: CASSPSGGLLHNEQFF
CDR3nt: TGTGCCAGCAGTCCCAGCGGGGGGCTTCTACACAATGAGCAGTTCTTC

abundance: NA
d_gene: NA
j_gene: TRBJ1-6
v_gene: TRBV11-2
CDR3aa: CASSLDFFSRSSSYNSPLHF
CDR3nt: TGTGCCAGCAGCTTAGATTTCTTTTCGCGCTCGAGCTCCTATAATTCACCCCTCCACTTT

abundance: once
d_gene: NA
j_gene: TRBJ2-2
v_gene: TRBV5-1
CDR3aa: CASSLPRDAGELFF
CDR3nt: TGCGCCAGCAGCTTACCCAGGGACGCCGGGGAGCTGTTTTTT

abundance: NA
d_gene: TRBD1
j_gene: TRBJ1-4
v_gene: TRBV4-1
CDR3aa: CASSQEDRGDEKLFF
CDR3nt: TGCGCCAGCAGCCAAGAAGACAGGGGGGATGAAAAACTGTTTTTT

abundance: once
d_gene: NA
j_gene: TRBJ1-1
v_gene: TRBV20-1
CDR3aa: CSASSLNVEAFF
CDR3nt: TGCAGTGCTAGTAGTCTGAACGTGGAAGCTTTCTTT

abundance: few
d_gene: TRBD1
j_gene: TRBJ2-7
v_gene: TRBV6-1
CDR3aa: CASSDRQGNKNEQYF
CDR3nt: TGTGCCAGCAGTGATCGACAGGGCAATAAGAACGAGCAGTACTTC

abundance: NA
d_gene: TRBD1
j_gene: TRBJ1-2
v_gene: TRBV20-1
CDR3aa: CSASLLFPGQGANYGYTF
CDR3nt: TGCAGTGCAAGTTTGCTATTTCCGGGACAGGGAGCCAACTATGGCTACACCTTC

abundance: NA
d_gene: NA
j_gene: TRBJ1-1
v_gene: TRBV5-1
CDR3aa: CASSLAGVQGTEAFF
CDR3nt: TGCGCCAGCAGCTTGGCAGGGGTTCAGGGCACTGAAGCTTTCTTT

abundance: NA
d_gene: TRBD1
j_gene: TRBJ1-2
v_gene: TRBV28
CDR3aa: CASSYTSGGGASYGYTF
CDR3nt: TGTGCCAGCAGCTATACTTCTGGAGGGGGCGCGAGCTATGGCTACACCTTC

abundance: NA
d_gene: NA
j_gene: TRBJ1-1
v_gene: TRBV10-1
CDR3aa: CASSASGETEAFF
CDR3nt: TGCGCCAGCAGTGCGTCGGGGGAAACTGAAGCTTTCTTT

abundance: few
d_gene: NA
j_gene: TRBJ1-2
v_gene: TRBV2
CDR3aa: CASTPGNRNYGYTF
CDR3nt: TGTGCCAGCACCCCAGGGAACCGTAACTATGGCTACACCTTC

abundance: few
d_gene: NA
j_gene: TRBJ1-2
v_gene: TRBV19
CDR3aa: CASSRDTPGDGYTF
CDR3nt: TGTGCCAGTAGCAGGGACACTCCTGGGGATGGCTACACCTTC

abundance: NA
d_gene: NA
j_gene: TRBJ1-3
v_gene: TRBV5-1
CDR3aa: CASSFGNTIYF
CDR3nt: TGCGCCAGCAGCTTCGGAAACACCATATATTTT

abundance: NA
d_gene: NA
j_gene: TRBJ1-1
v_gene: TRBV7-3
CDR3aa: CASSPRTEVCMNTEAFF
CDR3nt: TGTGCCAGCAGCCCACGGACAGAAGTCTGCATGAACACTGAAGCTTTCTTT

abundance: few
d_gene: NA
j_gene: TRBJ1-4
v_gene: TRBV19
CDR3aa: CASSMRTNEKLFF
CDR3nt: TGTGCCAGTAGTATGAGGACAAATGAAAAACTGTTTTTT

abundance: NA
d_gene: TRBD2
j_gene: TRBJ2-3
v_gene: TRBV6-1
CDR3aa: CASSEGGGMVNTQYF
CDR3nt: TGTGCCAGCAGTGAAGGGGGAGGGATGGTAAATACGCAGTATTTT

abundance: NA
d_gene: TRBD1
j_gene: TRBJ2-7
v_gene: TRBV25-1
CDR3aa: CASTKGTGGYEQYF
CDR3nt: TGTGCCAGCACCAAGGGGACAGGGGGCTACGAGCAGTACTTC

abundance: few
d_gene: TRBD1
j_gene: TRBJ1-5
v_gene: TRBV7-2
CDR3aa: CASSLFSGGSQPQHF
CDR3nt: TGTGCCAGCAGCCTATTTTCAGGGGGCAGTCAGCCCCAGCATTTT

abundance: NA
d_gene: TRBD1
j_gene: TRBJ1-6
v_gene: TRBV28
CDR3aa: CATGFRDRGSPLHF
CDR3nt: TGTGCCACCGGGTTTCGGGACAGGGGATCACCCCTCCACTTT